This TCR beta chain appears in the sequencing data of a study of blood T cell repertoires in COVID-19. Study information: The origin of the acute and convalescent COVID-19 samples was the United States, Italy and Spain. In each case, the material was cDNA or gDNA derived from T cells, B-cell-depleted T cells, or PBMCs.

The CDR3 sequence is 15 residues long. Germline V gene data show CDR1 as SGHRS and CDR2 as YFSETQ. V gave up 3 bases and J gave up 9 bases; unmatched junction bases: 6. Assay: immunoSEQ multiplex PCR; the TCRdb copy retains only in-frame clones and omits some. Among under 200,000 clones listed, 70% to 90% were seen once. The rearrangement links TRBV5-1 to TRBJ2-1, with TRBD2 identical over 13 bases. The TCR was taken from a woman over 75 with acute or convalescent COVID-19. The specimen was peripheral blood. The CDR3 protein is CASSWTSGSYGEQFF. CDR3 DNA sequence: TGCGCCAGCAGCTGGACTAGCGGGAGTTACGGTGAGCAGTTCTTC.